This is a list of T cell receptor beta chains from one sample in a study of radiotherapy plus CTLA-4 blockade in lung cancer. Profiled with immunoSEQ multiplex PCR; TCRdb holds only in-frame clones, not every one. Here the sample spans about 110,000 clones, approximately 81% being singletons. The sequencing used peripheral blood, collected from a patient treated with radiotherapy plus ipilimumab. These receptors were taken from a human donor with non-small cell lung cancer that progressed on radiotherapy plus ipilimumab. Some clones in this sample may be carry-over from other donors' samples. Each CDR3 is given with its conserved first and last residue. The D gene is left open where the match is weak. Where a row states a size, it is once, few, many or the class of an expanded clone; other rows omit it.

v_call	d_call	clone_size	cdr3_length	j_call	cdr3_nt	cdr3_aa
TRBV7-9	NA	NA	15	TRBJ2-7	TGTGCCAGCAGCTTGTACAGGGTCGCTCACAACGAGCAGTACTTC	CASSLYRVAHNEQYF
TRBV11-2	NA	NA	15	TRBJ1-5	TGTGCCAGCAGCTTAGCCGGACACTATAATCAGCCCCAGCATTTT	CASSLAGHYNQPQHF
TRBV9	TRBD2	NA	18	TRBJ2-7	TGTGCCAGCAGCACTCGGTTCGCGGCTAGCGGGGGGTTTTTGGTGAGGTACTTC	CASSTRFAASGGFLVRYF
TRBV6-6	TRBD1	NA	15	TRBJ1-2	TGTGCCAGCAGTTACGGAAAGGAGGGGGCGGGAGGCTACACCTTC	CASSYGKEGAGGYTF
TRBV12-5	NA	NA	16	TRBJ2-3	TGTGCTAGTGGCCACGACACCCGGGCCTATACAGATACGCAGTATTTT	CASGHDTRAYTDTQYF
TRBV5-4	TRBD2	NA	12	TRBJ2-7	TGTGCCAGCAGCCCGGGACTAGAAGGGCAGTACTTC	CASSPGLEGQYF
TRBV2	NA	NA	15	TRBJ2-7	TGTGCCAGCAGTGAAGGAAAGGGGGGATCCTACGAGCAGTACTTC	CASSEGKGGSYEQYF
TRBV13	NA	NA	12	TRBJ1-1	TGTGCCAGCAGCTTAAAATGGTCTGAAGCTTTCTTT	CASSLKWSEAFF
TRBV6-1	NA	few	12	TRBJ2-3	TGTGCCAGCAATGACGGGGGGCATACGCAGTATTTT	CASNDGGHTQYF
TRBV5-1	NA	few	11	TRBJ1-2	TGCGCCAGCAGCTTGGGATTGATAGTCACCTTC	CASSLGLIVTF
TRBV7-2	TRBD1	NA	15	TRBJ1-4	TGTGCCAGCAGCTTTAGACAGGGGGCTGGTGAAAAACTGTTTTTT	CASSFRQGAGEKLFF
TRBV7-9	NA	NA	16	TRBJ1-5	TGTGCCAGCAGCTTATCGGGGTTGGGTAGCAATCAGCCCCAGCATTTT	CASSLSGLGSNQPQHF
TRBV2	NA	NA	17	TRBJ2-2	TGTGCCAGCAGAGCCGGGACTTTTTCCTCCAACACCGGGGAGCTGTTTTTT	CASRAGTFSSNTGELFF